This T cell receptor (beta chain) was captured in a study of metastatic and nonmetastatic thyroid tumors (TCRdb year 2020). For context, the study as a whole: The researchers compared repertoires between peripheral blood samples and tumor or nodule tissue samples from patients with malignant or benign thyroid disease.

Library prep was done by PCR. Sequenced on an Illumina HiSeq 4000. High-throughput sequencing was used to profile the CDR3 region of the TCR beta-chain in every patient. Per the original workflow: A classifier to discriminate distant-metastatic papillary thyroid cancer patients was built from CDR3 differences across clinicopathological groups. To measure repertoire diversity the researchers used the Shannon index, while the Morisita-Horn index served to gauge how similar the tumor and blood repertoires were. TCRdb reprocessing: public reads trimmed at Q25 with fastp, clones called with MiXCR, in-frame beta chains kept. What appears here as the V and J calls and clone size reflects TCRdb's work, not the paper's. A total of about 5,900 clones appear in this sample, around a third of them only once. The leading ten clones occupy roughly 28% of the sample. The paper's findings and limits, for the study overall: TCR beta diversity was reported as significantly higher in malignant tumors than in benign nodules, in both blood and tumor samples.

A remark on this clone: The antigen it recognizes is unknown. No base quality values were provided; no much bigger clone lies one nucleotide off.

No treatment had been received by any patient before thyroid surgery. Using T-cell receptor beta sequencing, the study looked back at clinical samples from patients collected from about 2011 to 2019. From a lookup of the germline V gene, CDR1 and CDR2 are MNHEY and SVGEGT. V was cut back by 5 bases and J by 2 bases, leaving a gap of 13 bases between them. The CDR3 measures 15 amino acids from cysteine to phenylalanine. The kept DNA is CDR3 alone, 45 bases in frame from the first base. This clonotype was obtained from a male donor with papillary thyroid cancer or a benign thyroid nodule (not recorded which). Some clones in this sample may be carry-over from other donors' samples. Here the chain combines TRBV6-2 or TRBV6-3 and TRBJ1-5; the D gene is unclear. Sequenced input: adjacent normal tissue. The DNA sequence follows: TGTGCCAGCAGTATGACGGGGATGGGCAATCAGCCCCAGCATTTT. It encodes CASSMTGMGNQPQHF.